This T cell receptor (beta chain) was recorded in a study of blood T cell repertoires in COVID-19. Study overall: The samples span acute and convalescent COVID-19 from the United States, Italy and Spain. T cells, B-cell-depleted T cells, or PBMCs provided the cDNA or gDNA that served as material.

V was shortened by 2 bases and J by 3 bases, with 8 bases between the two germline ends. The CDR3 has 14 residues. Germline CDR1 reads SGHVS; CDR2 reads FQNEAQ. Authors' methods: Researchers report that nucleated cell counts were estimated from reference gene primer amplification. Profiled with immunoSEQ multiplex PCR; TCRdb holds only in-frame clones, not every one. The V and J calls and clone size are taken from that table; D and trimming were inferred from the DNA. The data hold more than 60,000 clones, with under 95% observed a single time. The sequence derives from a human donor in a cohort sampled during active COVID-19. V usage is TRBV7-8 and J usage is TRBJ1-5; unclear D gene. The sample comprised peripheral blood. The CDR3 DNA reads TGTGCCAGCAGCTTATACGGGAACAATCAGCCCCAGCATTTT. It codes for CASSLYGNNQPQHF.